This T cell receptor beta chain was obtained from a study of early T cells in non-severe SARS-CoV-2 infection (dated by TCRdb to 2020 to 2022). Context from the whole study: TCR sequencing used bulk RNA from unsorted whole blood, so alpha and beta chains could not be paired. On the study overall, not on this receptor specifically: VDJdb matching was skewed toward anti-spike CD8 responses and likely underestimated virus-specific expansions by missing private and CD4 specificities.

The CDR3 starts with the cysteine, ends with the phenylalanine, and has 15 residues. Here the CDR3 DNA is all that survives: 45 bases in frame from base 1. Looking up the germline V gene yields CDR1 MNHNS and CDR2 SASEGT. Germline trimming: 4 bases from V, 2 bases from J; junction bases outside gene matches: 4. The library was generated by 5' RACE. Sequencing instrument: NextSeq 500. In the TCR library protocol, unique molecular identifiers were attached to individual cDNA molecules to correct for PCR bias and sequencing error. Both TCR alpha and beta chains were sequenced, and tight co-correlation was observed between alpha and beta sequence abundances in each sample. For the original study's pipeline: Decombinator V4 was used to annotate the V gene, J gene and CDR3 of the TCR sequences. TCRs were defined as expanded if a significant change between any two time points was detected under a Poisson model with p below 0.0001. TCR abundances were normalised to the total number of TCRs sequenced in each sample and reported as counts per million. MAIT TCRs were defined by TRAV1-2 paired with TRAJ12, TRAJ20 or TRAJ33, and iNKT TCRs by TRAV10 paired with TRAJ18. VDJdb, accessed 1 November 2021, was searched for CMV, EBV and SARS-CoV-2 annotated TCRs, excluding TCRs annotated for multiple antigens. Using fastp at Q25 and MiXCR, TCRdb reprocessed the public reads and kept productive beta chains. Every distinct CDR3 protein forms one entry, paired with its most common genes and DNA. The V and J calls were determined by TCRdb, not by the authors. This sample is represented by approximately 73,000 distinct CDR3 sequences; roughly 12% of them were singletons. The top ten hold around 5% of the sample.

This clonotype was seen at least ten times. Its recognized antigen is unknown. Per-base qualities were not stored, and no clone one base away is much larger. Set within a cohort of healthcare workers in London, UK, this nested case-control study involved weekly PCR testing of nasopharyngeal swabs along with blood sampling. Healthcare workers were recruited between 23 and 31 March 2020, during the week of the UK lockdown, and were followed weekly for up to about 16 weeks. This TCR was recovered from an adult who was a healthcare worker with PCR-confirmed SARS-CoV-2 infection or an uninfected control (not recorded which). The sequencing sample was made of whole blood. Recombination linked TRBV6-1 to TRBJ2-3, with 9 central nucleotides matching TRBD1. The CDR3 protein is CASSVGQGITDTQYF. In nucleotides, the sequence is TGTGCCAGCAGTGTCGGACAGGGGATCACAGATACGCAGTATTTT.